This entry is about one T cell receptor beta chain. Its antigen remains unknown. This record belongs to a study of cytotoxic CD8 clonotypes in ibrutinib-treated CLL. In germline, CDR1 is MNHEY, CDR2 SVGAGI. This CDR3 is built from 15 residues. With V trimmed by 4 bases and J by 1 base, 4 bases remained unmatched. The repertoire was sequenced with immunoSEQ multiplex PCR; TCRdb's copy has only in-frame clones and lacks some. The repertoire holds some 140,000 clones, roughly 83% seen once, with roughly 13% in the top ten. Study-wide results and caveats: Clonality went up at ibrutinib response and then declined back toward baseline at progression.

This chain links TRBV6-5 with TRBJ2-7, with TRBD2 identical over 10 bases. Sequenced material: PBMCs, taken after 12 months of ibrutinib treatment. The origin of this receptor is a human donor with chronic lymphocytic leukemia. The CDR3 region has the DNA TGTGCCAGCAGTTTCGGACTAGCGGCTTCCTACGAGCAGTACTTC. Translation gives CASSFGLAASYEQYF.